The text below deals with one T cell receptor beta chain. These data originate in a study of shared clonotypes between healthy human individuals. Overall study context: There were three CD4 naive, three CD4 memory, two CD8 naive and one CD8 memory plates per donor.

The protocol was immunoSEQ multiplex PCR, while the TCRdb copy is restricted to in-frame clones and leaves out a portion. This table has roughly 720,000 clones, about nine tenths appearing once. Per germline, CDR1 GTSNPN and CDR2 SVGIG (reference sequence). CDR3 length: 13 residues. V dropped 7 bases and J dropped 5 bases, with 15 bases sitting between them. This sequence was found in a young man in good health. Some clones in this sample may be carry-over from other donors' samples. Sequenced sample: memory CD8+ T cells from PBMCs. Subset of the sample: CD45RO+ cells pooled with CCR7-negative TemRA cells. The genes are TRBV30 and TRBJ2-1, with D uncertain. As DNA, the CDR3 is TGTGCCTCCGGACGGGTGGGTGACAATGAGCAGTTCTTC. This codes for CASGRVGDNEQFF.